Listed below are T cell receptor beta chains from one sample, sequenced in a study of siplizumab effects on memory and regulatory T cells. TCRdb's copy holds only in-frame clones and misses some; the assay was immunoSEQ multiplex PCR. The repertoire holds approximately 58,000 clones, approximately 93% seen once, with 35% to 45% in the top ten. The sequenced sample consisted of CD8+ T cells sorted from blood. The receptors were sampled from a human donor in good health. Each CDR3 is given with its conserved first and last residue. Each record gives: J gene, V gene, clone size, D gene, CDR3 protein, CDR3 DNA. The D gene is left open where the match is weak. Clone size is not always given. Where it is, it says once, few, many or a class for expanded clones.

j_call: TRBJ1-5
v_call: TRBV27
clone_size: NA
d_call: NA
cdr3_aa: CASSFRRTGQPQHF
cdr3_nt: TGTGCCAGCAGTTTCCGTAGGACGGGTCAGCCCCAGCATTTT

j_call: TRBJ1-2
v_call: TRBV14
clone_size: NA
d_call: NA
cdr3_aa: CASSQASWWGYTF
cdr3_nt: TGTGCCAGCAGCCAGGCCAGTTGGTGGGGCTACACCTTC

j_call: TRBJ2-7
v_call: TRBV2
clone_size: NA
d_call: TRBD1
cdr3_aa: CASWGGTGGEEQYF
cdr3_nt: TGTGCCAGCTGGGGCGGGACAGGGGGAGAGGAGCAGTACTTC

j_call: TRBJ2-3
v_call: TRBV29-1
clone_size: NA
d_call: TRBD2
cdr3_aa: CSVVGGSTDTQYF
cdr3_nt: TGCAGCGTTGTCGGGGGGTCCACAGATACGCAGTATTTT

j_call: TRBJ1-1
v_call: TRBV19
clone_size: NA
d_call: NA
cdr3_aa: CASSTSGYTEAFF
cdr3_nt: TGTGCCAGTAGTACCTCAGGGTACACTGAAGCTTTCTTT

j_call: TRBJ2-2
v_call: TRBV18
clone_size: NA
d_call: TRBD1
cdr3_aa: CASSPPSGGGNTGELFF
cdr3_nt: TGTGCCAGCTCACCCCCTTCAGGGGGCGGAAACACCGGGGAGCTGTTTTTT

j_call: TRBJ2-5
v_call: TRBV7-9
clone_size: once
d_call: NA
cdr3_aa: CASSLVPLQETQYF
cdr3_nt: TGTGCCAGCAGCTTAGTCCCTTTGCAAGAGACCCAGTACTTC

j_call: TRBJ2-3
v_call: TRBV27
clone_size: NA
d_call: TRBD1
cdr3_aa: CASSLSAGQGTDTQYF
cdr3_nt: TGTGCCAGCAGTTTATCGGCGGGACAGGGGACAGATACGCAGTATTTT

j_call: TRBJ1-4
v_call: TRBV9
clone_size: NA
d_call: TRBD1
cdr3_aa: CASSPRTGGLDEKLFF
cdr3_nt: TGTGCCAGCAGCCCGAGGACAGGGGGATTGGATGAAAAACTGTTTTTT

j_call: TRBJ2-6
v_call: TRBV30
clone_size: NA
d_call: NA
cdr3_aa: CACSQARTSGANVLTF
cdr3_nt: TGTGCCTGCTCTCAAGCTAGGACTTCTGGGGCCAACGTCCTGACTTTC

j_call: TRBJ2-2
v_call: TRBV28
clone_size: NA
d_call: NA
cdr3_aa: CAARRGTGELFF
cdr3_nt: TGTGCCGCCAGGAGGGGAACCGGGGAGCTGTTTTTT

j_call: TRBJ1-3
v_call: TRBV5-8
clone_size: NA
d_call: TRBD1
cdr3_aa: CASSLFTGGSGNTIYF
cdr3_nt: TGTGCCAGCAGCTTGTTCACAGGGGGCAGTGGAAACACCATATATTTT

j_call: TRBJ1-1
v_call: TRBV2
clone_size: NA
d_call: TRBD1
cdr3_aa: CASSIQGANTEAFF
cdr3_nt: TGTGCCAGCAGTATACAGGGGGCAAACACTGAAGCTTTCTTT

j_call: TRBJ1-5
v_call: TRBV19
clone_size: NA
d_call: NA
cdr3_aa: CASSMGPTYPQHF
cdr3_nt: TGTGCCAGTAGTATGGGGCCTACATACCCCCAGCATTTT

j_call: TRBJ2-7
v_call: TRBV19
clone_size: NA
d_call: NA
cdr3_aa: CASSTRWQYEQYF
cdr3_nt: TGTGCCAGTAGTACCCGATGGCAGTACGAGCAGTACTTC

j_call: TRBJ1-1
v_call: TRBV4-1
clone_size: NA
d_call: TRBD1
cdr3_aa: CASSQRDRVSISTEAFF
cdr3_nt: TGCGCCAGCAGCCAACGGGACAGGGTTTCCATCAGCACTGAAGCTTTCTTT

j_call: TRBJ1-1
v_call: TRBV4-2
clone_size: NA
d_call: NA
cdr3_aa: CASSQEGPAFF
cdr3_nt: TGTGCCAGCAGCCAAGAGGGACCTGCTTTCTTT

j_call: TRBJ1-1
v_call: TRBV5-4
clone_size: NA
d_call: TRBD1
cdr3_aa: CASSPQGRDTEAFF
cdr3_nt: TGTGCCAGCAGCCCACAGGGGCGGGACACTGAAGCTTTCTTT

j_call: TRBJ2-3
v_call: TRBV29-1
clone_size: NA
d_call: TRBD2
cdr3_aa: CSVETSGVTDTQYF
cdr3_nt: TGCAGCGTTGAGACTAGCGGCGTCACAGATACGCAGTATTTT

j_call: TRBJ1-1
v_call: TRBV7-7
clone_size: NA
d_call: NA
cdr3_aa: CASSLSWNTEAFF
cdr3_nt: TGTGCTAGCAGCTTATCATGGAACACTGAAGCTTTCTTT

j_call: TRBJ2-7
v_call: TRBV27
clone_size: NA
d_call: NA
cdr3_aa: CASSPSGVYEQYF
cdr3_nt: TGTGCCAGCAGTCCATCAGGGGTTTACGAGCAGTACTTC

j_call: TRBJ1-1
v_call: TRBV6-5
clone_size: NA
d_call: NA
cdr3_aa: CASTPPGSTEAFF
cdr3_nt: TGTGCCAGCACCCCCCCAGGGTCCACTGAAGCTTTCTTT

j_call: TRBJ2-7
v_call: TRBV27
clone_size: NA
d_call: TRBD1
cdr3_aa: CASGLQGELNEQYF
cdr3_nt: TGTGCCAGCGGATTGCAGGGGGAATTAAACGAGCAGTACTTC

j_call: TRBJ2-3
v_call: TRBV7-7
clone_size: NA
d_call: NA
cdr3_aa: CASSSGVGPDTQYF
cdr3_nt: TGTGCTAGCAGCTCGGGGGTTGGCCCAGATACGCAGTATTTT

j_call: TRBJ2-1
v_call: TRBV4-3
clone_size: NA
d_call: NA
cdr3_aa: CASSQDRAPGNEQFF
cdr3_nt: TGCGCCAGCAGCCAAGATCGGGCCCCCGGCAATGAGCAGTTCTTC

j_call: TRBJ1-6
v_call: TRBV21-1
clone_size: NA
d_call: NA
cdr3_aa: CASSKKGGCLARRFYNSPLHF
cdr3_nt: TGTGCCAGCAGCAAAAAAGGGGGTTGTTTGGCCAGGCGGTTCTATAATTCACCCCTCCACTTT

j_call: TRBJ2-7
v_call: TRBV6-1
clone_size: NA
d_call: TRBD1
cdr3_aa: CASSEGGTANSYEQYF
cdr3_nt: TGTGCCAGCAGTGAAGGGGGGACAGCCAACTCCTACGAGCAGTACTTC

j_call: TRBJ2-1
v_call: TRBV10-3
clone_size: NA
d_call: TRBD2
cdr3_aa: CAISVSGRNEQFF
cdr3_nt: TGTGCCATCAGTGTTAGCGGGAGAAATGAGCAGTTCTTC

j_call: TRBJ2-2
v_call: TRBV6-5
clone_size: NA
d_call: NA
cdr3_aa: CASTEDTGELFF
cdr3_nt: TGTGCCAGCACCGAAGACACCGGGGAGCTGTTTTTT

j_call: TRBJ2-1
v_call: TRBV5-5
clone_size: NA
d_call: NA
cdr3_aa: CASSDEGSSYNEQFF
cdr3_nt: TGTGCCAGCAGCGACGAGGGGAGCTCCTACAATGAGCAGTTCTTC

j_call: TRBJ1-1
v_call: TRBV4-1
clone_size: NA
d_call: NA
cdr3_aa: CASSQAGNTEAFF
cdr3_nt: TGCGCCAGCAGCCAAGCTGGGAACACTGAAGCTTTCTTT

j_call: TRBJ2-5
v_call: TRBV19
clone_size: NA
d_call: NA
cdr3_aa: CASSPGVVNQETQYF
cdr3_nt: TGTGCCAGTAGCCCGGGAGTAGTCAACCAAGAGACCCAGTACTTC

j_call: TRBJ2-1
v_call: TRBV14
clone_size: once
d_call: NA
cdr3_aa: CASSQGLSSYNEQFF
cdr3_nt: TGTGCCAGCAGCCAGGGGTTAAGCTCCTACAATGAGCAGTTCTTC

j_call: TRBJ2-2
v_call: TRBV6-5
clone_size: NA
d_call: NA
cdr3_aa: CASSLGGGTGELFF
cdr3_nt: TGTGCCAGCAGCCTTGGGGGTGGGACCGGGGAGCTGTTTTTT

j_call: TRBJ1-1
v_call: TRBV27
clone_size: NA
d_call: NA
cdr3_aa: CASSTPELNTEAFF
cdr3_nt: TGTGCCAGCAGTACGCCGGAACTGAACACTGAAGCTTTCTTT

j_call: TRBJ1-4
v_call: TRBV7-8
clone_size: NA
d_call: NA
cdr3_aa: CASSNRPGAGYSLDEKLFF
cdr3_nt: TGTGCCAGCAGCAATCGGCCAGGGGCCGGGTATTCCTTAGATGAAAAACTGTTTTTT

j_call: TRBJ2-5
v_call: TRBV11-3
clone_size: NA
d_call: TRBD2
cdr3_aa: CASSLGSGRRQETQYF
cdr3_nt: TGTGCCAGCAGCTTAGGGAGCGGGAGACGTCAAGAGACCCAGTACTTC